Listed below are T cell receptor beta chains from one sample, sequenced in a study of control samples from healthy donors and cancer patients. Only in-frame clones appear in the TCRdb table, and some are missing; sequencing was by immunoSEQ multiplex PCR. The sample has 350,000 to 450,000 clones, about nine tenths seen once. Sequenced material: PBMCs. All receptors come from a man aged 40-55 years with head and neck cancer. The CDR3 runs from the conserved cysteine through the conserved F or W. D genes are given only for firm matches. Expanded clones are given a class, and other clones once, few, many or no size at all.

J: TRBJ2-1
D: TRBD2
V: TRBV5-1
size: -
CDR3: CASSLALAGGPSSYNEQFF
DNA: TGCGCCAGCAGCTTGGCTCTAGCGGGAGGGCCCAGCTCCTACAATGAGCAGTTCTTC

J: TRBJ2-1
D: -
V: TRBV6-5
size: -
CDR3: CASSYLSAYNEQFF
DNA: TGTGCCAGCAGTTACCTTTCTGCCTACAATGAGCAGTTCTTC

J: TRBJ1-4
D: -
V: TRBV28
size: -
CDR3: CASSPPGRGEKLFF
DNA: TGTGCCAGCAGCCCCCCGGGGCGAGGTGAAAAACTGTTTTTT

J: TRBJ1-1
D: -
V: TRBV6-5
size: -
CDR3: CASSTRGNTEAFF
DNA: TGTGCCAGCAGTACAAGGGGGAACACTGAAGCTTTCTTT

J: TRBJ1-2
D: -
V: TRBV9
size: -
CDR3: CASRGFGYTF
DNA: TGTGCCAGCAGGGGGTTTGGCTACACCTTC

J: TRBJ2-1
D: TRBD2
V: TRBV9
size: -
CDR3: CASSVGLAGVEQFF
DNA: TGTGCCAGCAGCGTCGGACTAGCGGGAGTTGAGCAGTTCTTC

J: TRBJ2-7
D: -
V: TRBV9
size: -
CDR3: CASSSGGGDYYEQYF
DNA: TGTGCCAGCAGCTCAGGAGGGGGGGACTACTACGAGCAGTACTTC

J: TRBJ2-1
D: -
V: TRBV2
size: -
CDR3: CASSEAGDRSGNEQFF
DNA: TGTGCCAGCAGTGAAGCTGGAGACAGGTCAGGGAATGAGCAGTTCTTC

J: TRBJ2-1
D: TRBD2
V: TRBV29-1
size: -
CDR3: CSGRRLGLAGPSSYNEQFF
DNA: TGCAGCGGTCGACGGCTGGGACTAGCGGGACCGAGCTCCTACAATGAGCAGTTCTTC

J: TRBJ2-7
D: -
V: TRBV4-2
size: once
CDR3: CASSQSVRDSHEQYF
DNA: TGTGCCAGCAGCCAATCAGTCCGGGATTCCCACGAGCAGTACTTC

J: TRBJ2-3
D: -
V: TRBV11-1
size: -
CDR3: CASSFLRTDTQYF
DNA: TGTGCCAGCAGCTTCCTCCGCACAGATACGCAGTATTTT

J: TRBJ2-5
D: -
V: TRBV18
size: -
CDR3: CASSLFKGQETQYF
DNA: TGTGCCAGCTCACTTTTCAAGGGTCAAGAGACCCAGTACTTC

J: TRBJ1-6
D: -
V: TRBV19
size: -
CDR3: CASSIRTGSPLHF
DNA: TGTGCCAGTAGTATACGGACCGGGTCACCCCTCCACTTT

J: TRBJ2-7
D: -
V: TRBV7-8
size: -
CDR3: CASSGSRGPYEQYF
DNA: TGTGCCAGCAGCGGGAGTCGGGGACCCTACGAGCAGTACTTC

J: TRBJ1-2
D: TRBD1
V: TRBV30
size: once
CDR3: CAWRGTGYGYTF
DNA: TGTGCCTGGAGAGGGACAGGCTATGGCTACACCTTC

J: TRBJ2-5
D: -
V: TRBV3-1/TRBV3-2
size: -
CDR3: CASSQVAGSQETQYF
DNA: TGTGCCAGCAGCCAAGTTGCGGGTTCTCAAGAGACCCAGTACTTC

J: TRBJ1-1
D: -
V: TRBV12-3/TRBV12-4
size: -
CDR3: CAVEGNTEAFF
DNA: TGTGCCGTTGAGGGGAACACTGAAGCTTTCTTT